This T cell receptor beta chain was recorded in a study of CD8+ T cells in alopecia areata (dated by TCRdb to the late 2010s). For the wider study: Treated patients were enrolled in an open-label pilot trial of oral tofacitinib at 5 to 10 mg twice daily for moderate-to-severe alopecia areata. Patients on tofacitinib were biopsied at baseline and after 4 and 24 weeks of treatment, and several of the patients also had a later scalp biopsy. Amplification of TCRbeta CDR3 regions was done by immunoSEQ multiplex PCR using 35 Vbeta forward primers and 13 Jbeta reverse primers. Tofacitinib was administered for 6 to 18 months, and 6 months of follow-up off drug were then conducted to assess delayed response and recurrence. Disease severity in treated patients was measured with the SALT score, which quantifies the percentage of affected scalp surface area. RNA came from the PAXgene miRNA kit for fixed scalp, the miRNeasy kit for PBMCs, and the RNeasy kit for mouse skin. Scalp clonality was compared across normal scalp (n=4), patchy alopecia areata scalp (n=8), and alopecia totalis/universalis scalp (n=8). To study T cell clonal expansion in alopecia areata, the researchers applied high-throughput TCRbeta sequencing to both the C3H/HeJ mouse model and human patients. Human TCRbeta sequencing covered scalp tissue and sorted CD4+ and CD8+ peripheral blood T cells from patchy and totalis/universalis alopecia areata patients and healthy controls. The study at large found these results: Shared TCR sequences between patients were less evident than in mice, which may be partly attributable to HLA diversity in the patient population. Many expanded lesional clones were found to persist in scalp and blood during tofacitinib treatment, and relapse after treatment cessation may be partly explained by this persistence. Unlike mouse skin, where gammadelta T cells dominate, normal human skin contains resident alphabeta T cells that get sequenced too, which complicates analysis of the scalp TCR repertoire. Because the treated cohort was small and had just a single nonresponder, larger studies are needed to establish links between baseline CD8+ expansion and response. Tofacitinib significantly decreased scalp clonality and the number of expanded CD8+ clones among the top 100 scalp clones. Higher clonality and more expanded CD8+ clones were observed in lesional scalp than in normal scalp, particularly in alopecia totalis/universalis, a finding suggestive of antigenic drive.

The V end loses 4 bases and the J end loses 3 bases, and a stretch of 10 bases separates them. The cysteine opens and the phenylalanine closes a CDR3 of 14 amino acids. The only DNA kept is the CDR3, 42 bases in frame from the first base. The germline V gene gives CDR1 as SNHLY and CDR2 as FYNNEI. The sample's time point label is to be understood as: 20 to 30 weeks on oral tofacitinib. The treatment or condition label corresponds to: oral pan-JAK inhibitor, 5-10 mg twice daily. Lesional scalp punch biopsies and peripheral blood were collected from alopecia areata patients. PBMCs were isolated by density centrifugation and stained for CD3, CD4 and CD8, after which CD4+ and CD8+ T cells were sorted on a FACSAria. In this sample, this clone turned up a few times. Its antigen is still unknown. The sample holds no much larger clone one base away, and base qualities are not on file. Libraries were made using the immunoSEQ multiplex PCR assay. For TCR sequencing, RNA was extracted from every sample and reverse transcribed into cDNA to serve as template. First-strand cDNA was synthesized with SuperScript III using a 2:1 mix of oligo-dT and random hexamers. A synthetic immune receptor repertoire was used to assess amplification bias, and residual bias was removed computationally. For the original study's pipeline: Raw reads were preprocessed to remove errors, and CDR3 was defined according to IMGT conventions as the region from the conserved cysteine to phenylalanine. Clonality was computed as 1 minus the Shannon entropy, with the entropy normalized by log2 of the number of productive unique TCRs. Whether each scalp clone was CD4 or CD8 was inferred by checking scalp TCRbeta sequences against the CD4 and CD8 repertoires from sorted blood. Imported from immuneACCESS, the table was reduced by TCRdb to in-frame sequences with V and J called. These copies leave out some clones; in studies compared against another copy, an unresolved V gene accounts for under half, and the cause of the remainder is not known. V and J calls and clone size are as listed in that table; D and trimming were resolved from the DNA. The sample table holds about 280,000 clones, of which about 62% were seen once. Of the sample, under 2% falls within the top ten clones.

The chain links TRBV2 with TRBJ1-5; the best D guess is TRBD1, with 5 bases matching. The TCR sequence derives from a human donor with alopecia areata. Sequencing used CD4+ T cells sorted from blood, obtained at week 24, from a patient treated with tofacitinib. The DNA sequence reads TGTGCCAGCAGTGTCGGCAGGGACAATCAGCCCCAGCATTTT. The translation is CASSVGRDNQPQHF.